The following is a T cell receptor beta chain sequence with its context. This clonotype was detected only a few times. The antigen it recognizes is unknown. Base qualities were left out, and no much larger clone turns up one base away. These data come from a study of T cell repertoires in cytomegalovirus infection (dated by TCRdb to about 2019). In the study overall: Donor HLA type was relevant to the analysis, as public TCR beta signatures indicated carriage of CMV infection together with the matching HLA type.

The study at large found these results: The ex vivo response was dominated by HLA-C-restricted CMV-specific TCR beta clonotypes, and the single most frequent clonotype in two of eight donors was supplied by these HLA-C-restricted clonotypes. In both this cohort and an independent roughly 330-donor cohort, the cumulative frequency of public TCR beta family members distinguished carriers of CMV infection plus the relevant HLA type.

The instrument was an Illumina HiSeq 1500. TCRdb trimmed public reads at Q25 via fastp, called clones via MiXCR and kept in-frame beta chains. One record per CDR3 amino acid sequence lists the most common genes and DNA. The sample table records 150,000 to 200,000 distinct CDR3 sequences; roughly 19% of these occur just once. Approximately 2.9% of the sample belongs to the ten largest clones. CDR1 and CDR2, per the germline V gene, are SGHTA and FQGNSA. Clipping removes 0 bases from V and 6 bases from J, with 11 as the unmatched junction base count. Taken from cysteine to phenylalanine, the CDR3 has 16 residues. Only the CDR3 region is kept as DNA, spanning 48 bases read in frame from base 1.

The clonotype originates from a human donor in good health (CMV status not recorded). Some clones in this sample may be carry-over from other donors' samples. Sequencing used PBMCs. The chain was built from TRBV7-2 and TRBJ2-7; 7 of the junction bases match TRBD2. The CDR3 reads as follows: CASSLAQGGSNREQYF. The DNA sequence is TGTGCCAGCAGCTTAGCGCAGGGCGGGAGTAACCGCGAGCAGTACTTC.